The 4 T cell receptor beta chains reported below all come from one sample, sequenced in a study of CD8+ T cells in alopecia areata. As to treatment: oral pan-JAK inhibitor, 5-10 mg twice daily. After isolation, RNA underwent reverse transcription to generate cDNA as the sequencing template. Assay used: immunoSEQ multiplex PCR; TCRdb lists only in-frame clones, some missing. In the table there are some 240,000 clones, about three fifths of which are singletons. The sequenced sample was CD4+ T cells sorted from blood, obtained at week 4, from a patient treated with tofacitinib. The origin of the receptors is a human donor with alopecia areata.

The gene calls are TRBV29-1 and TRBJ1-1; 7 bases are shared with TRBD1. Germline assignment: CDR1 SQVTM and CDR2 ANQGSEA. The CDR3 extends over 14 amino acids. V was clipped by 6 bases and J by 1 base; unmatched bases: 8. The CDR3 nucleotides read TGCAGCGTCCGGGGACAGAGAGAGAACACTGAAGCTTTCTTT. Its translation: CSVRGQRENTEAFF.

The chain is built from TRBV28 and TRBJ1-2; no clear D gene. The germline V gene encodes CDR1 MDHEN and CDR2 SYDVKM. The CDR3 length is 14 residues. V was trimmed by 6 bases and J by 5 bases, leaving 16 bases between them. CDR3 region: CASSLGSTRYGYTF. The CDR3 coding sequence is TGTGCCAGCAGCCTTGGGAGCACCCGGTATGGCTACACCTTC.

The genes are TRBV6-5 and TRBJ2-3; 8 nucleotides line up with TRBD1. Trimming removed 6 bases from V and 6 bases from J; junction bases left unmatched: 11. This CDR3 is built from 15 residues. Germline loops: CDR1 MNHEY, CDR2 SVGAGI. This CDR3 is CASRMGQASGDTQYF. DNA for the CDR3: TGTGCCAGCAGAATGGGACAGGCATCAGGGGATACGCAGTATTTT.

The genes are TRBV18 and TRBJ1-5, with D unresolved. The V and J ends lost 1 base and 5 bases respectively, with 9 bases between them. The CDR3 totals 14 residues. CDR1 is KGHSH and CDR2 is LQKENI in the germline V gene. The chain's CDR3 is CASSPRAGDQPQHF. The CDR3 nucleotides read TGTGCCAGCTCACCACGAGCAGGCGATCAGCCCCAGCATTTT.